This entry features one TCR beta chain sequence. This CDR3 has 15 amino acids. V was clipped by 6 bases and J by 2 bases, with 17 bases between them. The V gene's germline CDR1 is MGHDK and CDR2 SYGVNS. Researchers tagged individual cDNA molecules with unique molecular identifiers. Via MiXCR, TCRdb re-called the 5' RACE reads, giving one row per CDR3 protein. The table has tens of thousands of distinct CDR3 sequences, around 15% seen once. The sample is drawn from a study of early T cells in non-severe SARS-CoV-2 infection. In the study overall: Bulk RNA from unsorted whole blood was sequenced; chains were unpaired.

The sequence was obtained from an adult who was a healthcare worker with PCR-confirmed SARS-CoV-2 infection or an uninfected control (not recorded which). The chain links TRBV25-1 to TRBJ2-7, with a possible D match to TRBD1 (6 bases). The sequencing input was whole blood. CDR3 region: CASSFPGTNTYEQYF. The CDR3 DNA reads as TGTGCCAGCAGCTTCCCCGGGACAAATACCTACGAGCAGTACTTC.